Listed below are T cell receptor beta chains from one sample, sequenced in a study of blood T cell repertoires in COVID-19. Clones were sequenced by immunoSEQ multiplex PCR, and TCRdb holds only the in-frame ones, with some missing. The sample includes over 85,000 clones, about 91% seen only once; the top ten take roughly 7.4%. Sequenced sample: peripheral blood. These receptors came from a woman aged 70 to 79 with acute or convalescent COVID-19. Both conserved end residues are part of each CDR3. The D gene is left open where the match is weak. The size field is filled for only some rows; it gives once, few, many or a size class.

D | J | size | V | DNA | CDR3
TRBD1 | TRBJ1-2 | few | TRBV4-2 | TGTGCCAGCAGCCAAGACCAGACAGGGGGCTATGGCTACACCTTC | CASSQDQTGGYGYTF
- | TRBJ2-1 | - | TRBV4-1 | TGCGCCAGCAGCCAAGGTGTATGGCGAAAGGTGCTAGACTACAATGAGCAGTTCTTC | CASSQGVWRKVLDYNEQFF
- | TRBJ2-7 | once | TRBV4-1 | TGCGCCAGCAGCCGAGGGGGGTCTGGTCTAGCGGACTCCTACGAGCAGTACTTC | CASSRGGSGLADSYEQYF
- | TRBJ1-5 | - | TRBV2 | TGTGCCAGCAGTGAAGGGACTTACCTAGGGCCCCAGCATTTT | CASSEGTYLGPQHF
- | TRBJ2-5 | - | TRBV6-5 | TGTGCCATCGGGGGGCCCTATCAAGAGACCCAGTACTTC | CAIGGPYQETQYF
- | TRBJ1-2 | - | TRBV19 | TGTGCCAGTAGTATTGCCGGGGCTAACTATGGCTACACCTTC | CASSIAGANYGYTF
TRBD2 | TRBJ2-1 | once | TRBV5-1 | TGCGCCAGCAGCTTCGAAGGAGGGCGACTAGCGGGAAGCTACAATGAGCAGTTCTTC | CASSFEGGRLAGSYNEQFF
- | TRBJ1-5 | - | TRBV5-5 | TGTGCCAGCAGCGAAGCAGGGAGCAATCAGCCCCAGCATTTT | CASSEAGSNQPQHF
TRBD1 | TRBJ1-5 | - | TRBV27 | TGTGCCAGCAGTACAGGGGAGACTCAGCCCCAGCATTTT | CASSTGETQPQHF
TRBD1 | TRBJ2-7 | - | TRBV6-1 | TGTGCCAGCAGTGAAGCCGGGACAGGTCCCTACGAGCAGTACTTC | CASSEAGTGPYEQYF
- | TRBJ2-7 | - | TRBV7-9 | TGTGCCAGCAGCTTAGATTTGCCTCAGGGCTACGAGCAGTACTTC | CASSLDLPQGYEQYF
- | TRBJ2-3 | - | TRBV2 | TGTGCCAGCAGCGACCAGGGGGTAGCGGGGACTAGCACAGATACGCAGTATTTT | CASSDQGVAGTSTDTQYF
TRBD1 | TRBJ1-2 | - | TRBV7-8 | TGTGCCAGCAGCTTGGCGACAGGGTTTCAAAGTTATGGCTACACCTTC | CASSLATGFQSYGYTF
TRBD1 | TRBJ1-6 | - | TRBV5-6 | TGTGCCAGCAGCCCCGGACAGGGGATCAATTCACCCCTCCACTTT | CASSPGQGINSPLHF
TRBD1 | TRBJ2-3 | - | TRBV30 | TGTGCCGGACAGGGTGTAAATACGCAGTATTTT | CAGQGVNTQYF
TRBD1 | TRBJ1-4 | - | TRBV11-2 | TGTGCCAGCAGCGCGGGGACAGGAGGAGTTGAAAAACTGTTTTTT | CASSAGTGGVEKLFF
TRBD1 | TRBJ1-4 | - | TRBV6-5 | TGTGCCAGCAGCGAGAGGGGGACAGGTGAAGGAAAACTGTTTTTT | CASSERGTGEGKLFF
TRBD1 | TRBJ2-2 | - | TRBV15 | TGTGCCACCAGCAGAGATCTCGCCGATACAGGGGTCGGTACCGGGGAGCTGTTTTTT | CATSRDLADTGVGTGELFF
TRBD1 | TRBJ1-1 | - | TRBV12-5 | TGTGCTAGTGGTTTGGTATTAGGACAGGGTTTCTCCCGGCAGACCTTT | CASGLVLGQGFSRQTF
TRBD2 | TRBJ2-7 | - | TRBV9 | TGTGCCAGCAGCGTAGAAGCGGGAGTCTCCTACGAGCAGTACTTC | CASSVEAGVSYEQYF
- | TRBJ2-7 | - | TRBV6-4 | TGTGCCAGCAGCATAGGGGCCAACTCCTACGAGCAGTACTTC | CASSIGANSYEQYF
- | TRBJ1-2 | - | TRBV5-6 | TGTGCCAGCAGCTTGTGGCAGGGCAGTATTGGCTACACCTTC | CASSLWQGSIGYTF
- | TRBJ2-1 | - | TRBV5-1 | TGCGCCAGCAGCTTGGCCGGTACAGTATCGTTTGAGCAGTTCTTC | CASSLAGTVSFEQFF
- | TRBJ2-7 | - | TRBV28 | TGTGCCAGCAGTTTAAATACCCGACTAGAAGTTTCCCACGAGCAGTACTTC | CASSLNTRLEVSHEQYF
TRBD2 | TRBJ2-1 | - | TRBV20-1 | TGCAGTGCTAGTAGGACTAGCGGGATTGATGAGCAGTTCTTC | CSASRTSGIDEQFF
TRBD1 | TRBJ1-6 | - | TRBV10-2 | TGCGCCAGCACGACAGGGTATAATTCACCCCTCCACTTT | CASTTGYNSPLHF
TRBD2 | TRBJ2-1 | - | TRBV7-9 | TGTGCCAGCAGCTTCGGGACTAGCGGACACAATGAGCAGTTCTTC | CASSFGTSGHNEQFF
- | TRBJ2-6 | - | TRBV3-1/TRBV3-2 | TGTGCCAGCAGCCCGAGTGGGGCCAACGTCCTGACTTTC | CASSPSGANVLTF
- | TRBJ2-3 | - | TRBV5-1 | TGCGCCAGCAGGTCCGGGACATCCAGGGATACGCAGTATTTT | CASRSGTSRDTQYF
- | TRBJ1-5 | - | TRBV18 | TGTGCCAGCTCACCATTGGCGGGGAATCAGCCCCAGCATTTT | CASSPLAGNQPQHF
- | TRBJ1-2 | once | TRBV10-2 | TGCGCCAGCAGTGGGTCGGCAGGAGAAATAAGGGGTGGCTACACCTTC | CASSGSAGEIRGGYTF
- | TRBJ1-1 | - | TRBV7-2 | TGTGCCAGCAGCCTCTCCGTTCGCAGCACTGAAGCTTTCTTT | CASSLSVRSTEAFF
- | TRBJ1-1 | few | TRBV7-6 | TGTGCCAGCAGCTCCGCGGGTTCGAACACTGAAGCTTTCTTT | CASSSAGSNTEAFF
TRBD1 | TRBJ1-2 | - | TRBV28 | TGTGCCAGCAGCTCTCCGGGACAGGGGGTTGCTAACTATGGCTACACCTTC | CASSSPGQGVANYGYTF
- | TRBJ1-4 | - | TRBV19 | TGTGCCAGTAGTATTTTGCGTGGGGGGACAACTAATGAAAAACTGTTTTTT | CASSILRGGTTNEKLFF
TRBD1 | TRBJ1-2 | - | TRBV30 | TGTGCCAGAGGTCCATCGGGACAGGTCGGCTACACCTTC | CARGPSGQVGYTF
TRBD2 | TRBJ2-2 | - | TRBV20-1 | TGCAGTGCTAGTCGCGGGGGGGGCACCGGGGAGCTGTTTTTT | CSASRGGGTGELFF
TRBD1 | TRBJ1-5 | - | TRBV2 | TGTGCCAGCAGGGGGACAGGGACGGTACGCAATCAGCCCCAGCATTTT | CASRGTGTVRNQPQHF
TRBD2 | TRBJ2-1 | once | TRBV6-2/TRBV6-3 | TGTGCCAGCAGTTACGCACTAGCGGGGATCTACTACAATGAGCAGTTCTTC | CASSYALAGIYYNEQFF
- | TRBJ2-7 | - | TRBV4-1 | TGCGCCAGCAGCCAAAGGGACATCGGGCTCTACGAGCAGTACTTC | CASSQRDIGLYEQYF
- | TRBJ2-7 | - | TRBV7-9 | TGTGCCAGCAGCCCTATGGGCGGGGATTACGAGCAGTACTTC | CASSPMGGDYEQYF
TRBD1 | TRBJ1-1 | - | TRBV19 | TGTGCCAGTGCCGGACAGGAGAACACTGAAGCTTTCTTT | CASAGQENTEAFF
TRBD1 | TRBJ2-6 | - | TRBV6-5 | TGTGCCAGCAGACAGGGGTCCTCTGGGGCCAACGTCCTGACTTTC | CASRQGSSGANVLTF
TRBD1 | TRBJ1-1 | - | TRBV11-3 | TGTGCCAGCAGCTTAGGACAGGGCTTGAACACTGAAGCTTTCTTT | CASSLGQGLNTEAFF
TRBD1 | TRBJ1-2 | - | TRBV7-3 | TGTGCCAGCAGCTCCTCAGGACAGGGAGACTATGGCTACACCTTC | CASSSSGQGDYGYTF
TRBD1 | TRBJ2-6 | - | TRBV5-6 | TGTGCCAGCAGTTCCGGGACAGGGGAACCTGGGGCCAACGTCCTGACTTTC | CASSSGTGEPGANVLTF
TRBD2 | TRBJ2-5 | - | TRBV7-3 | TGTGCCAGCAGCTTATCCGCTCAGGGGACTAGCGGGATAAGTCGAGAGACCCAGTACTTC | CASSLSAQGTSGISRETQYF
TRBD1 | TRBJ2-1 | - | TRBV7-3 | TGTGCCAGCAGCCTGGACAGGGTGGGGCTTAGCAATGAGCAGTTCTTC | CASSLDRVGLSNEQFF
- | TRBJ1-5 | few | TRBV27 | TGTGCCAGCATATTCTGGGGGCCTGGTCAGCCCCAGCATTTT | CASIFWGPGQPQHF
- | TRBJ1-5 | once | TRBV6-5 | TGTGCCAGCAGGGACGCGGGGGCGGGCAATCAGCCCCAGCATTTT | CASRDAGAGNQPQHF
- | TRBJ1-4 | - | TRBV29-1 | TGCAGCGTGGGACACAGGGCCCAGGGGGAAAAACTGTTTTTT | CSVGHRAQGEKLFF
- | TRBJ2-1 | - | TRBV3-1/TRBV3-2 | TGTGCCAGCAGCCAAGACCAGCGGAGCAATGAGCAGTTCTTC | CASSQDQRSNEQFF
TRBD1 | TRBJ2-2 | - | TRBV6-6 | TGTGCCAGCAGTCGACAGGGTAGAGCCGGGGAGCTGTTTTTT | CASSRQGRAGELFF
- | TRBJ2-1 | - | TRBV24-1 | TGTGCCACCAGTGATTTGACGGCGGGCGAAGAAAACAATGAGCAGTTCTTC | CATSDLTAGEENNEQFF
TRBD2 | TRBJ2-3 | - | TRBV7-7 | TGTGCCAGCAGCCGTTCGGGAGGGGGCACAGATACGCAGTATTTT | CASSRSGGGTDTQYF